The clone carrying this T cell receptor beta chain was observed many times. The antigen is not known. Per the germline V gene, CDR1 is MNHEY and CDR2 is SMNVEV (reference sequence). The CDR3 loop spans 12 amino acids. The V gene end was trimmed by 5 bases and the J gene end by 8 bases; junction bases not matched to a gene: 4. Diagnoses used clinical symptoms, serum thyroxine and TRAb, thyroid ultrasound and orbital computed tomography. Fresh 10 ml peripheral blood yielded PBMCs. The data were taken from a study of T cells in Graves' hyperthyroidism and ophthalmopathy. Study findings and constraints: A 13 V-J signature model discriminated ophthalmopathy versus stable hyperthyroidism.

It was RNA transcripts that yielded the amplified TCR beta CDR3 regions. The HTBI primer set drove a first-round RT-PCR of the TCR CDR3. One entry per CDR3 protein results from TCRdb running MiXCR on the multiplex PCR reads. The profile shows about 500,000 distinct CDR3 sequences, over 13% of them singletons. This receptor was identified in a woman younger than 30 with Graves' hyperthyroidism. The J gene is TRBJ1-1, the V gene TRBV27, with TRBD1 matching 8 bases. Specimen: blood. In DNA, the CDR3 is TGTGCCAGCAGTATACGACAGGGGGAAGCTTTCTTT. Encoded protein: CASSIRQGEAFF.